Given below is one T cell receptor (beta chain) in context. Its antigen target is currently unknown. Base qualities are missing; no much larger clone stands one base away. Libraries were constructed by the immunoSEQ multiplex PCR assay. Sourced from immuneACCESS, this table was stored by TCRdb with only in-frame sequences that have V and J called. A share of the clones is absent; for the studies checked, an unresolved V gene accounts for under half, and the remainder has no known explanation. This sample has about 7,600 clones in its table, and around 85% of those were observed once. The ten largest account for 2.5% to 3.5% of the sample. Because repertoires were sampled repeatedly during chemoradiotherapy, clonal expansion in the tumor microenvironment could be followed. Trimming takes 2 bases from V and 4 bases from J, and the germline ends sit 14 bases apart. The CDR3 goes from the cysteine to the phenylalanine over 16 residues. This entry keeps only the CDR3 DNA: 48 bases, framed from base 1.

The data were taken from a study of chemoradiotherapy in HPV16-positive cancers (dated by TCRdb to the early 2020s). Background for the entire study: Candidate HPV-specific T-cell clones and common TCR motifs were defined by functional T-cell assays performed on cells from two HPV16-positive patients. Whether T-cell immunity against the HPV oncoproteins E6 and E7 changes during chemoradiotherapy and whether survival is affected by this immunity were examined in the study. TCR repertoires from around 80 patients with HPV-related cancers were then used to track the candidate HPV-specific TCRs and motifs. Paper-wide results and their limitations: Among HPV16-positive patients, expansion of HPV-responsive T cells during chemoradiotherapy was associated with better recurrence-free survival. Expansion of candidate HPV-specific clones and E7-related TCR motifs was observed in the tumor microenvironment during treatment, whereas no such expansion was observed for non-HPV-specific T cells. The survival association was reported for HPV16-positive patients, and the functional definition of HPV-specific T cells was derived from only a couple of HPV16-positive patients.

This TCR was sampled from a human donor with HPV-associated anogenital cancer. Sample: blood, taken from a patient who underwent chemoradiotherapy. The sequence is built from TRBV23-1 and TRBJ1-4, with TRBD1 as a weak D call on 6 bases. TRBV23-1 is flagged as an ORF with uncertain function. The CDR3 is CASSQKGGINNEKLFF. The DNA reads as follows: TGCGCCAGCAGTCAAAAAGGGGGGATCAATAATGAAAAACTGTTTTTT.